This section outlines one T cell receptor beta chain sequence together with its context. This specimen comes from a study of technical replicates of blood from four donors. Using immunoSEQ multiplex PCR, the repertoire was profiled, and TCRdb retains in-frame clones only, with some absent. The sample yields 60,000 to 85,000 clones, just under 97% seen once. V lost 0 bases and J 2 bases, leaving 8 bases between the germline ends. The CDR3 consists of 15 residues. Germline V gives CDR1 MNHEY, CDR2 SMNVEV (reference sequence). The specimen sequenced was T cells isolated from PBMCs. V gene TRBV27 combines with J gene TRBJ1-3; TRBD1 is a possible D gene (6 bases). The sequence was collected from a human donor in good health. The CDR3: CASSLSRGPGNTIYF. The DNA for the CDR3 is TGTGCCAGCAGTTTATCCAGGGGCCCTGGAAACACCATATATTTT.